This T cell receptor beta chain is from a study of CD8+ T cells in alopecia areata. About the research overall: Each of the treated patients was given oral tofacitinib, 5 to 10 mg twice daily, for moderate-to-severe alopecia areata. Study outcomes and limitations: In blood and scalp, many expanded lesional clones persisted during tofacitinib. Between patients, shared TCR sequences were less clear than in mice. This was possibly due in part to HLA diversity in the patient population.

In the case of this clone: Its cognate antigen is unknown.

Germline CDR1 and CDR2: SGHAT and FQNNGV. The CDR3 loop spans 14 amino acids. Trimming removed 0 bases at V and 7 bases at J, with 10 bases between. The treatment denotes: oral pan-JAK inhibitor, 5-10 mg twice daily. As part of sample collection, lesional scalp punch biopsies and peripheral blood were taken from alopecia areata patients. Sequencing templates came from extracted RNA that was reverse transcribed into cDNA. Only in-frame clones appear in the TCRdb table, and some are missing; sequencing was by immunoSEQ multiplex PCR. Seen here are around 97,000 clones, 70% to 90% observed once, and the top ten hold around 10%.

The clonotype originates from a human donor with alopecia areata. The chain carries TRBV11-2 and TRBJ2-1; D remains unclear. Sequenced material: CD8+ T cells sorted from blood, taken between weeks 30 and 35, from a patient treated with tofacitinib. The CDR3 DNA sequence: TGTGCCAGCAGCTTAGATTGGGTAGAGAATGAGCAGTTCTTC. This sequence encodes CASSLDWVENEQFF. Together with reference TRBV11-2 and TRBJ2-1, the CDR3 gives the full variable domain: EAGVAQSPRYKIIEKRQSVAFWCNPISGHATLYWYQQILGQGPKLLIQFQNNGVVDDSQLPKDRFSAERLKGVDSTLKIQPAKLEDSAVYLCASSLDWVENEQFFGPGTRLTVL.